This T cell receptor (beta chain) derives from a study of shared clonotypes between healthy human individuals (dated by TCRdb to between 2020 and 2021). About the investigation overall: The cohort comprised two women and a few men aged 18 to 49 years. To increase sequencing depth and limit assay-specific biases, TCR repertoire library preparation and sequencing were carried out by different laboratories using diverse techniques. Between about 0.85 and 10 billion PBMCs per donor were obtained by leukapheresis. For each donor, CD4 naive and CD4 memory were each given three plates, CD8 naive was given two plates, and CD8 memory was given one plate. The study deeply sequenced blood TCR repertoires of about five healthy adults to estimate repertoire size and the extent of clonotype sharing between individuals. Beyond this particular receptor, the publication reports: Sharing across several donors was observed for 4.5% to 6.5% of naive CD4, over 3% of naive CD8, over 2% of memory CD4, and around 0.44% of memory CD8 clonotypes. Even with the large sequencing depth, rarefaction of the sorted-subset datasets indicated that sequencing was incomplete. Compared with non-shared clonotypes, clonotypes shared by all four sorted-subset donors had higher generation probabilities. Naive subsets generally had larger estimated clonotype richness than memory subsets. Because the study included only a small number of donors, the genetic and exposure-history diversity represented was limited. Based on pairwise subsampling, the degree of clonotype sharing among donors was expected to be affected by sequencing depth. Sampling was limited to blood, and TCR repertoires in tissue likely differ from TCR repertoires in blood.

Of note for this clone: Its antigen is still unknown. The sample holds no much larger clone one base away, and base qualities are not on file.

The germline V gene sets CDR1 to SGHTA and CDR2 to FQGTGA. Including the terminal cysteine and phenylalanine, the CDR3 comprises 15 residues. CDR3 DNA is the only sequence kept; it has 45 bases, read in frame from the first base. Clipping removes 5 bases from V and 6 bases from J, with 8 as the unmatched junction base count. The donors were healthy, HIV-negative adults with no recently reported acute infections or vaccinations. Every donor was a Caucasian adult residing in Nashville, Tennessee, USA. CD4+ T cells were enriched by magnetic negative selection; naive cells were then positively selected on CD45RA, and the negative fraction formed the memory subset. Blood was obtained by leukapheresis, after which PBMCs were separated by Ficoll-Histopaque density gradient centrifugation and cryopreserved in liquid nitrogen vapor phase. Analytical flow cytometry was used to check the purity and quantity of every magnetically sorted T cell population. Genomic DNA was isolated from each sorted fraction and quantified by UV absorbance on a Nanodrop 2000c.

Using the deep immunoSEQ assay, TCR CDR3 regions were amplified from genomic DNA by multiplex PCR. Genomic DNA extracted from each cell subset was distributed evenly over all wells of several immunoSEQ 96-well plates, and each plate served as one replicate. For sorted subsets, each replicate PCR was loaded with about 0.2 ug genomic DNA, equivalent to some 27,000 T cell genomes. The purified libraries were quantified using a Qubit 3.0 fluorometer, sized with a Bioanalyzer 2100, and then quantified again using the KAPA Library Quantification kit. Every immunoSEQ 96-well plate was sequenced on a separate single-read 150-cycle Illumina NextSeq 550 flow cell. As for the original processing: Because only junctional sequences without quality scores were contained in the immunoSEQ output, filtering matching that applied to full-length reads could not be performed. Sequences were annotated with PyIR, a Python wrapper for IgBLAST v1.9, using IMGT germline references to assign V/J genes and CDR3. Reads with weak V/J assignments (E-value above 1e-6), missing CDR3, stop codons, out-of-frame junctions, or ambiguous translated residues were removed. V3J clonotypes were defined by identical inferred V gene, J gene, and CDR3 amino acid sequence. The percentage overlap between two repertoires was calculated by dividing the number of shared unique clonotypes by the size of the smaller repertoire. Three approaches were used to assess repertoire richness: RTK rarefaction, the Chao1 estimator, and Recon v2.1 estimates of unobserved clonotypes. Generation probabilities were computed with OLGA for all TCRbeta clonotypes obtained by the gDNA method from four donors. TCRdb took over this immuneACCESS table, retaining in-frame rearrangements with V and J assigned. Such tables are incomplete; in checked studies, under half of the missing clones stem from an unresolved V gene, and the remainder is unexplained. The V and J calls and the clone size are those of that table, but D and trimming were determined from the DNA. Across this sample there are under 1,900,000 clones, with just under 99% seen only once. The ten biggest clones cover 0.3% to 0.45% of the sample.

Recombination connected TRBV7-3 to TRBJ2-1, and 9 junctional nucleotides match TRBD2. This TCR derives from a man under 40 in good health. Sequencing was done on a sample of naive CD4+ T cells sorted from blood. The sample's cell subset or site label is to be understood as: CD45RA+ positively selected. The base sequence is TGTGCCAGCAGCCCGGCTGGCGGGAGGGCCAATGAGCAGTTCTTC. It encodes CASSPAGGRANEQFF.